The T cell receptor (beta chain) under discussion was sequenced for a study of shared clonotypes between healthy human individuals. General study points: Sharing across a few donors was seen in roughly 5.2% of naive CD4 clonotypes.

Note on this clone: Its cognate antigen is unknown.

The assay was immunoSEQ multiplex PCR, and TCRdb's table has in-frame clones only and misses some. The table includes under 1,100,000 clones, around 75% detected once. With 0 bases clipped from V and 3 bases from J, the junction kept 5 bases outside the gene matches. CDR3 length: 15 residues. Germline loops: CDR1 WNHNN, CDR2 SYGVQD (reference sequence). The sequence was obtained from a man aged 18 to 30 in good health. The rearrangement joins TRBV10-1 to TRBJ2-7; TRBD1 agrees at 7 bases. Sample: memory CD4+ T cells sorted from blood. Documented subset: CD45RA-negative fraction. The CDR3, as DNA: TGCGCCAGCAGTGAGTCAGGGGGCTCAATCTACGAGCAGTACTTC. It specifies CASSESGGSIYEQYF.